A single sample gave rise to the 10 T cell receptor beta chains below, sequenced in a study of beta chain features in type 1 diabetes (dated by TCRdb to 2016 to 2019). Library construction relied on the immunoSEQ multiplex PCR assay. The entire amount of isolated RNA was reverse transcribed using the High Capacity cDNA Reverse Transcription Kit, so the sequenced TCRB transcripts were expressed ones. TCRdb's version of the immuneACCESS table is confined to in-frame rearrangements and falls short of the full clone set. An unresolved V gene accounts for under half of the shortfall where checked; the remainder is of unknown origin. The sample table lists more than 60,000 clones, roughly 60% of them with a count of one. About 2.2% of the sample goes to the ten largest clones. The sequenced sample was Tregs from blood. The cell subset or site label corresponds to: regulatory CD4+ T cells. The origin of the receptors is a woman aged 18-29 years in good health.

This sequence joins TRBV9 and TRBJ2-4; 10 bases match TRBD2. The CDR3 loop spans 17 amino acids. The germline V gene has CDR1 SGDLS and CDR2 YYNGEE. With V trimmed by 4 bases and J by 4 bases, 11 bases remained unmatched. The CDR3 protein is CASSPRVVAGGKNIQYF. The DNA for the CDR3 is TGTGCCAGCAGCCCAAGGGTGGTAGCGGGAGGTAAAAACATTCAGTACTTC. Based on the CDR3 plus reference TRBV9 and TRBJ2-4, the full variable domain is DSGVTQTPKHLITATGQRVTLRCSPRSGDLSVYWYQQSLDQGLQFLIQYYNGEERAKGNILERFSAQQFPDLHSELNLSSLELGDSALYFCASSPRVVAGGKNIQYFGAGTRLSVL.

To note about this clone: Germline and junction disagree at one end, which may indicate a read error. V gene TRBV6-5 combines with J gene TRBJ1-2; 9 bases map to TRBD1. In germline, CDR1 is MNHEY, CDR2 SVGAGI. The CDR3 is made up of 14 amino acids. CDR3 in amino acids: CASRIQGAGYGNTF. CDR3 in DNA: TGTGCCAGCAGGATACAGGGGGCTGGCTATGGCAACACCTTC.

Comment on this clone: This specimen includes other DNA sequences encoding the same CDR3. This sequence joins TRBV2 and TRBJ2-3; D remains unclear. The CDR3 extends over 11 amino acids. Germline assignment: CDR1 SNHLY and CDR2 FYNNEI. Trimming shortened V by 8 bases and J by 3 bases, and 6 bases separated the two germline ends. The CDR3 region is CASRETDTQYF. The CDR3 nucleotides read TGTGCCAGCCGAGAGACAGATACGCAGTATTTT.

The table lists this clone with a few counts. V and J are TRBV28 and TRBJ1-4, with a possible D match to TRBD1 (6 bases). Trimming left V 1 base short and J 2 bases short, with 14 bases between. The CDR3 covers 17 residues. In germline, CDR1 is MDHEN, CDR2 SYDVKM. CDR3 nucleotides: TGTGCCAGCAGTTTATCACAGGGAGGGGCGACTAATGAAAAACTGTTTTTT. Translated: CASSLSQGGATNEKLFF.

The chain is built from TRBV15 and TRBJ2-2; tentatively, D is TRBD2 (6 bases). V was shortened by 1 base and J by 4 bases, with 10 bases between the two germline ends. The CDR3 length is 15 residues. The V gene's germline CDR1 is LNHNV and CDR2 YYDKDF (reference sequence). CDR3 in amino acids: CATSRVRGTTGELFF. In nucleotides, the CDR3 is TGTGCCACCAGCAGAGTCCGGGGGACCACCGGGGAGCTGTTTTTT.

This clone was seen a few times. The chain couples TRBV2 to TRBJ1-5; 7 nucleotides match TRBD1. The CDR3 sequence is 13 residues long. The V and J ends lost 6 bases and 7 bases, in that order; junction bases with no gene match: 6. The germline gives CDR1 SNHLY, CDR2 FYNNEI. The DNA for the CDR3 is TGTGCCAGCAGCTTCGGACAGGACCAGCCCCAGCATTTT. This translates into CASSFGQDQPQHF. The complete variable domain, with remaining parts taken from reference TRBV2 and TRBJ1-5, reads EPEVTQTPSHQVTQMGQEVILRCVPISNHLYFYWYRQILGQKVEFLVSFYNNEISEKSEIFDDQFSVERPDGSNFTLKIRSTKLEDSAMYFCASSFGQDQPQHFGDGTRLSIL.

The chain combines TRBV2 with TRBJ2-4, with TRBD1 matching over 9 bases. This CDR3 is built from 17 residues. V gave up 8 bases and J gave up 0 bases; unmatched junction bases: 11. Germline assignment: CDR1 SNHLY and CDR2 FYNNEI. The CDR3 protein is CASGSQGAGLAKNIQYF. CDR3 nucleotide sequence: TGTGCCAGCGGTTCACAGGGGGCTGGCTTAGCCAAAAACATTCAGTACTTC.

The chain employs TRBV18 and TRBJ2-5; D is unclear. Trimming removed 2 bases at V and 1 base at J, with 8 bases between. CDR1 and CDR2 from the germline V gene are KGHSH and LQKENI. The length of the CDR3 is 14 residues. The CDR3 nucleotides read TGTGCCAGCTCACCAGGCAGAATCCAAGAGACCCAGTACTTC. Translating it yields CASSPGRIQETQYF.

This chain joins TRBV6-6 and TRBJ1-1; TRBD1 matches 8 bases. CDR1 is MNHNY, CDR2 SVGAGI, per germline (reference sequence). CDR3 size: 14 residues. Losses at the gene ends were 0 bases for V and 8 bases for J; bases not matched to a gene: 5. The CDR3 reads CASSYSDREGEAFF. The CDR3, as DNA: TGTGCCAGCAGTTACTCGGACAGGGAGGGGGAAGCTTTCTTT.

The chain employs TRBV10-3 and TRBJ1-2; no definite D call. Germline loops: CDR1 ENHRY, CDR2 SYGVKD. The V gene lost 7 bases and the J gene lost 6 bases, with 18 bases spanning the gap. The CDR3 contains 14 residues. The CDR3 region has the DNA TGTGCCATCAAGCGGGAACGGCGTGGAGATGGCTACACCTTC. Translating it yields CAIKRERRGDGYTF.